Below, one T cell receptor beta chain is given with its context. Its specificity is unknown. The identical CDR3 is also encoded by other nucleotide sequences in the sample. The assay was immunoSEQ multiplex PCR, and TCRdb's table has in-frame clones only and misses some. In the table there are more than 90,000 clones, 90% to 95% of which are singletons. These data originate in a study of graft-versus-host responses after intestinal transplantation. Findings of the study overall: Allografts from individuals with graft-donor T cell macrochimerism displayed high graft-versus-host to host-versus-graft clonal ratios.

Germline CDR1 SGHRS, CDR2 YFSETQ. The length of the CDR3 is 13 residues. After removal of 2 bases from V and 4 bases from J, the junction contained 2 bases not matched to a gene. The TCR comes from a human donor who received an intestinal transplant. This specimen consisted of unstimulated CD8+ T cells sorted from spleen or lymph node cells, obtained before intestinal transplant. The V call is TRBV5-1, the J call TRBJ2-7; 8 bases align to TRBD2. DNA for the CDR3: TGCGCCAGCAGCTTCAGCGGGAGTTACGAGCAGTACTTC. It codes for CASSFSGSYEQYF.